This TCR beta chain was documented in a study of Graves' ophthalmopathy and Graves' hyperthyroidism. Study-wide results and caveats: Blood also contained most of the expanded thyroid clonotypes above 0.001 frequency.

As diagnostic evidence, clinical symptoms, serum thyroxine, TRAb, thyroid ultrasound and orbital computed tomography were relied upon. This clonotype was recorded a few times. What it binds is unknown. The authors amplified TCR beta CDR3 regions, and they did so from RNA transcripts for repertoire sequencing. RT-PCR with HTBI primers came first, then second-round multiplex PCR. Using its own MiXCR run on the multiplex PCR reads, TCRdb lists one record per CDR3 protein. The sample lists a few hundred thousand distinct CDR3 sequences, under 45% occurring once. Trimming stripped 6 bases from V and 6 bases from J, with 8 bases between. The V gene's germline CDR1 is MNHNS and CDR2 SASEGT. The CDR3 consists of 12 residues.

This chain uses TRBV6-1 with TRBJ2-2; unclear D gene. The receptor was isolated from an adult man with Graves' hyperthyroidism. Sequencing input: peripheral blood or thyroid tissue (not recorded which). CDR3 DNA: TGTGCCAGCAGCATGTTATCCGGGGAGCTGTTTTTT. It is translated as CASSMLSGELFF.